This T cell receptor (beta chain) was sequenced for a study of blood T cell repertoires in COVID-19 (dated by TCRdb to between 2020 and 2021). For the study in its entirety: The collaborator samples originated in the United States, Italy and Spain and spanned the acute and convalescent phases of COVID-19. The prospective study material was composed of cDNA or gDNA derived from T cells, B-cell-depleted T cells, or PBMCs. The dataset comprised deeply sampled blood TCRbeta repertoires from subjects exposed to, actively infected with, or recovered from COVID-19. A freely available public database, intended as a resource for researchers studying the immune response to SARS-CoV-2, is where the repertoires were released. The samples were drawn from two sources: the first 160 participants of the ongoing ImmuneRACE study, and 1,200 or so subjects contributed by 6 global collaborators. A de-identified subject ID, COVID-19 status, age in years and sex were almost always included in the sample metadata. Where available, HLA class I and class II types were taken from metadata supplied by the sample provider and were not determined by assay-based typing.

CDR1 and CDR2 were assigned from the germline V gene as SGHRS and YFSETQ. The CDR3 numbers 15 residues from cysteine through phenylalanine. The retained sequence is limited to the CDR3, 45 bases, with the frame set at the first base. V loses 4 bases at its end and J loses 4 bases; junction bases beyond the gene matches: 8. About this clone: No antigen is known for it. There are no base qualities to consult, and no much larger clone falls within one base.

TCRbeta CDR3 regions were amplified from genomic DNA using the immunoSEQ Assay, a bias-controlled multiplex PCR. The paper's processing steps were these. Nucleated cell counts per sample were estimated from amplification of reference gene primers within the assay. To quantify the absolute abundance of each unique TCRbeta CDR3 rearrangement, sequence reads were collapsed and filtered. For each sample, productive Simpson clonality was calculated as the square root of Simpson's diversity index over productive rearrangements. The table comes from immuneACCESS by way of TCRdb, which keeps in-frame sequences with V and J called. Part of the clones is missing from these tables; in studies checked, under half for an unresolved V gene and the rest for unknown reasons. Clone size and V and J calls were adopted from that table, with D and trimming inferred from the DNA. Recorded for this sample are approximately 270,000 clones; roughly 80% of them occurred a single time. The biggest ten clones account for 7.5% to 10% of the sample.

Broader findings and caveats from the paper: How much clinical and demographic metadata was included differed by source and by participant, and the metadata was provided uncurated.

Whole blood was collected in K2EDTA tubes by collaborating institutions according to the institutions' own protocols. For TCRbeta analysis, collaborators shipped samples in one of three forms: frozen whole blood, isolated PBMCs, or DNA extracted from either of those sample types. The V and J segments used are TRBV5-1 and TRBJ2-1; a stretch of 7 junction bases matches TRBD1. The sequence was obtained from a man older than 75 with acute or convalescent COVID-19. Sequenced material: peripheral blood. The DNA reads TGCGCCAGCAGCCATCCGGGACAGACTTACAATGAGCAGTTCTTC. This yields the protein CASSHPGQTYNEQFF.